Following are 29 T cell receptor beta chains from one sample sequenced in a study of molecular identifiers for immune sequencing clone quantification. MiXCR, applied by TCRdb to the PCR reads, yields one record per CDR3 protein. The table includes about 320,000 distinct CDR3 sequences, about 22% detected once. The source material was naive CD8+ T cells from blood, with Jurkat cell RNA spiked in. Subset described: FACS-sorted CD8+CD4-CCR7+CD45RA+ naive T cells. These receptors were obtained from a human donor in good health. Some libraries in this study had Jurkat cell RNA spiked in.

Details on this clonotype: This may arise from a read error, as a much more abundant clone is one base away. The V call is TRBV4-3, the J call TRBJ2-5; 10 positions match TRBD1. V was clipped by 1 base and J by 3 bases; unmatched bases: 2. Germline V gene lookup returns CDR1 LGHNA and CDR2 YSLEER. The CDR3 totals 15 residues. CDR3 in DNA: TGCGCCAGCAGCCAAGCCGGGACAGGGGAAGAGACCCAGTACTTC. Translating gives CASSQAGTGEETQYF.

This clonotype was observed many times. The rearrangement links TRBV13 to TRBJ2-7, with D perhaps TRBD1 or TRBD2 (5 bases each). This CDR3 region has 16 residues. Per germline, CDR1 PRHDT and CDR2 FYEKMQ (reference sequence). V lost 6 bases and J lost 0, with 18 bases in between. CDR3 protein: CASSQRIRDASYEQYF. In DNA, the CDR3 is TGTGCCAGCAGTCAACGGATCCGGGACGCCTCCTACGAGCAGTACTTC.

This clonotype was seen at least ten times. The chain carries TRBV6-2 or TRBV6-3 and TRBJ2-5; D uncertain. The CDR3 consists of 11 residues. Per the germline V gene, CDR1 is MNHEY and CDR2 is SVGEGT. V was clipped by 4 bases and J by 2 bases, with 2 bases between them. The CDR3 region is CASSSQETQYF. The CDR3 nucleotides read TGTGCCAGCAGTTCGCAAGAGACCCAGTACTTC.

This clonotype has ten or more counts. The chain couples TRBV5-1 to TRBJ2-7, with unresolved D. The germline V gene has CDR1 SGHRS and CDR2 YFSETQ. The ends were cut back, 0 bases at V and 3 bases at J, with 7 bases in the middle. This CDR3 has 13 residues. The CDR3 sequence is CASSLDLHYEQYF. The CDR3 DNA follows: TGCGCCAGCAGCTTGGACCTCCACTACGAGCAGTACTTC.

The table lists this clonotype with many counts. The chain recombines TRBV5-4 with TRBJ2-5, with D possibly TRBD2 on 5 matching bases. Looked up from germline, CDR1 is SGHNT and CDR2 is YYREEE (reference sequence). V was clipped by 3 bases and J by 0 bases, with 6 bases between them. This CDR3 is built from 13 residues. The CDR3 is CASSSADQETQYF. The CDR3, as DNA: TGTGCCAGCAGCTCAGCGGACCAAGAGACCCAGTACTTC. The full variable domain, rest sourced from reference TRBV5-4 and TRBJ2-5, is ETGVTQSPTHLIKTRGQQVTLRCSSQSGHNTVSWYQQALGQGPQFIFQYYREEENGRGNFPPRFSGLQFPNYSSELNVNALELDDSALYLCASSSADQETQYFGPGTRLLVL.

This clonotype was recorded many times. The chain carries TRBV7-2 and TRBJ2-1; D unresolved. The CDR3 consists of 13 residues. Trimming stripped 1 base from V and 8 bases from J, with 9 bases between. Germline assignment: CDR1 SGHTA and CDR2 FQGNSA. Here the CDR3 DNA reads TGTGCCAGCAGCTTAGGTTGGTGGTATGAGCAGTTCTTC. This translates into CASSLGWWYEQFF.

This clonotype appeared a few times. The DNA for the CDR3 is TGTGCCAGCAGCTCACAGGGTTTAACTGAAGCTTTCTTT. Its translation: CASSSQGLTEAFF. The J gene is TRBJ1-1, the V gene TRBV5-6; possibly TRBD1 for D (6 bases). V was pared by 3 bases and J by 5 bases, with 11 bases between. There are 13 residues in the CDR3. Germline-derived CDR1 and CDR2 are SGHDT and YYEEEE. The full variable domain, in which reference TRBV5-6 and TRBJ1-1 provide the parts outside the CDR3, is DAGVTQSPTHLIKTRGQQVTLRCSPKSGHDTVSWYQQALGQGPQFIFQYYEEEERQRGNFPDRFSGHQFPNYSSELNVNALLLGDSALYLCASSSQGLTEAFFGQGTRLTVV.

There are many counts of this clonotype. The chain recombines TRBV29-1 with TRBJ1-2, with TRBD1 identical over 8 bases. The CDR3 covers 12 residues. J lost 8 bases, V lost 4 bases, and 6 bases had no gene match. Germline CDR1 is SQVTM and CDR2 is ANQGSEA. The CDR3 region is CSVVGRGRGYTF. CDR3 nucleotides: TGCAGCGTTGTAGGCAGGGGGCGAGGCTACACCTTC.

This clonotype was counted once. The conserved closing phenylalanine or tryptophan is absent in this CDR3, likely reflecting a read error. The rearrangement joins TRBV7-8 to TRBJ1-1, with D perhaps matching TRBD1 (6 bases). This CDR3 has 16 amino acids. Trimming removed 5 bases at V and 2 bases at J, with 18 bases between. Looked up from germline, CDR1 is SGHVS and CDR2 is FQNEAQ. This CDR3 reads CASSPRVMGANTEAFL. The CDR3 DNA sequence: TGTGCCAGCAGCCCTCGTGTGATGGGGGCTAACACTGAAGCTTTCCTT.

The rearrangement uses TRBV30 and TRBJ1-5; tentatively, D is TRBD1 (5 bases). Trimming pared 3 bases from V and 1 base from J, leaving 25 bases between. The CDR3 is 19 residues long. Germline CDR1 reads GTSNPN; CDR2 reads SVGIG (reference sequence). This chain's CDR3 is CAWRILSTRTRVSNQPQHF. The DNA of the CDR3 is TGTGCCTGGAGGATCCTAAGCACCCGGACAAGAGTAAGCAATCAGCCCCAGCATTTT.

This clonotype was counted many times. This rearrangement joins TRBV12-3 or TRBV12-4 to TRBJ2-5; 12 bases align to TRBD2. This CDR3 has 16 residues. V gave up 4 bases and J gave up 3 bases; unmatched junction bases: 6. The CDR3 is CASSSASGGVEETQYF. The CDR3 DNA follows: TGTGCCAGCAGTTCTGCTAGCGGGGGGGTGGAAGAGACCCAGTACTTC.

This clonotype was found many times. The genes are TRBV20-1 and TRBJ2-7; perhaps D is TRBD1 or TRBD2 (5 bases each). The CDR3 has 15 residues. Between the trimmed V and J ends, which lost 6 bases and 3 bases, there was a span of 21 bases. Germline V CDR1 and CDR2: DFQATT, SNEGSKA (reference sequence). The CDR3 region is CSATNGTVGIYEQYF. CDR3 bases: TGCAGTGCCACGAACGGGACGGTCGGGATCTACGAGCAGTACTTC.

Details on this clonotype: A much larger clonotype is one base distant, so this may be a read error. The rearrangement joins TRBV14 to TRBJ1-2, with D possibly TRBD1 on 6 matching bases. Germline V gene lookup returns CDR1 SGHDN and CDR2 FVKESK. The CDR3 is 15 residues long. The V end was cut by 6 bases, the J end by 4 bases, with 18 bases between. CDR3 in DNA: TGTGCCAGCAGACATAGGGGACAAGCAGGCTATGGCTACACCTTC. Its protein product is CASRHRGQAGYGYTF.

As concerns this clonotype: A junction boundary mismatches the germline segment, possibly from a read error. The CDR3 DNA reads TGTGCCAGCAGCTTCTGGGGGAGGAGCACAGATGCGCAGTATTTT. Its translation is CASSFWGRSTDAQYF. The chain has TRBV7-6 and TRBJ2-3; possibly TRBD2 for D (6 bases). The germline V gene encodes CDR1 SGHVS and CDR2 FNYEAQ. This CDR3 contains 15 residues.

This clonotype showed up many times. This chain connects TRBV5-4 to TRBJ1-1; D not resolved. CDR3 length: 15 amino acids. The germline V and J ends were trimmed by 0 bases and 1 base, with 10 bases remaining between them. The V gene's germline CDR1 is SGHNT and CDR2 YYREEE (reference sequence). For the CDR3, the DNA is TGTGCCAGCAGCTTGGAAGGTGCCCCGAACACTGAAGCTTTCTTT. Translating it yields CASSLEGAPNTEAFF.

This clonotype has a handful of counts. The chain joins TRBV28 to TRBJ1-2; TRBD1 might be the D (6 bases). V lost 3 bases to trimming and J lost 7 bases, with 18 bases between them. Germline V gene data show CDR1 as MDHEN and CDR2 as SYDVKM. The CDR3 has 15 residues. Here the CDR3 reads CASSFRGDKGVGYTF. In nucleotides, the CDR3 is TGTGCCAGCAGTTTCAGGGGCGATAAAGGTGTTGGCTACACCTTC.

Many counts were recorded for this clonotype. The chain is built from TRBV20-1 and TRBJ1-1; the D is unclear. This CDR3 has 12 residues. Germline V gene sequence: CDR1 DFQATT, CDR2 SNEGSKA (reference sequence). Trimming removed 0 bases at V and 4 bases at J, with 6 bases between. The CDR3 is CSARDRGTEAFF. The CDR3 DNA is TGCAGTGCTAGAGATCGAGGCACTGAAGCTTTCTTT.

There are many counts of this clonotype. The V gene is TRBV6-5, the J gene TRBJ2-3; unclear D gene. Deletions cut 1 base from V and 6 bases from J, with 8 bases between. CDR1 and CDR2 from the germline V gene are MNHEY and SVGAGI. The CDR3 length is 13 residues. The CDR3 nucleotides are TGTGCCAGCAGTTACTGGGCCGGGGATACGCAGTATTTT. As protein: CASSYWAGDTQYF.

This clonotype was seen repeatedly, ten times or more. J is TRBJ2-7 and V is TRBV6-5, with 7 bases that match TRBD1. V was pared by 0 bases and J by 2 bases, with 1 base of the junction left unmatched. The germline V gene encodes CDR1 MNHEY and CDR2 SVGAGI. This CDR3 contains 14 residues. CDR3 sequence (DNA): TGTGCCAGCAGTTACTCGGGACAGACCTACGAGCAGTACTTC. Protein: CASSYSGQTYEQYF.

Ten or more counts support this clonotype. The chain has TRBV29-1 and TRBJ2-7, with a possible D match to TRBD1 (5 bases). V lost 0 bases, J lost 7 bases, and 13 bases lay in between. Germline V gene sequence: CDR1 SQVTM, CDR2 ANQGSEA. This CDR3 contains 13 residues. The DNA of the CDR3 is TGCAGCGTTGAAGACGCCAGGGTGAGTGAGCAGTACTTC. This sequence encodes CSVEDARVSEQYF.

This clonotype has at least ten counts. V usage is TRBV9 and J usage is TRBJ2-2, with D unresolved. Germline lookup yields CDR1 SGDLS and CDR2 YYNGEE. Trimming pared 0 bases from V and 4 bases from J, leaving 7 bases between. The CDR3 loop spans 14 amino acids. As DNA, the CDR3 is TGTGCCAGCAGCGTAGGAGGTAGCACCGGGGAGCTGTTTTTT. Translation: CASSVGGSTGELFF.

The sample holds many counts of this clonotype. CDR3 sequence (DNA): TGTGCCAGCAGCCATCTCCCAGGACAGGGGGCTTCCTACGAGCAGTACTTC. Protein product: CASSHLPGQGASYEQYF. The chain joins TRBV5-5 to TRBJ2-7; 11 bases agree with TRBD1. After removal of 4 bases from V and 1 base from J, the junction contained 10 bases not matched to a gene. Germline-derived CDR1 and CDR2 are SGHKS and YYEKEE (reference sequence). The CDR3 sequence is 17 residues long. Variable domain in full (rest from reference TRBV5-5 and TRBJ2-7): DAGVTQSPTHLIKTRGQQVTLRCSPISGHKSVSWYQQVLGQGPQFIFQYYEKEERGRGNFPDRFSARQFPNYSSELNVNALLLGDSALYLCASSHLPGQGASYEQYFGPGTRLTVT.

This clonotype was detected many times. This sequence joins TRBV29-1 and TRBJ2-7, with TRBD1 as a possible D gene (6 bases). Germline-derived CDR1 and CDR2 are SQVTM and ANQGSEA. Trimming removed 0 bases from V and 3 bases from J, with 15 bases in between. The CDR3 length is 15 residues. The CDR3 sequence is CSVEDSGVGNYEQYF. In DNA, the CDR3 is TGCAGCGTTGAAGATTCAGGGGTAGGAAACTACGAGCAGTACTTC.

At least ten counts were recorded for this clonotype. V usage is TRBV12-3 or TRBV12-4 and J usage is TRBJ2-1; D might be TRBD2 (5 bases). The CDR3 is 17 residues long. V was pared by 6 bases and J by 0 bases, with 18 bases between. The CDR3 nucleotides read TGTGCCAGCAGCCATGAATCAGCGGTGAGCTCCTACAATGAGCAGTTCTTC. Amino acid sequence: CASSHESAVSSYNEQFF.

This clonotype showed up many times. V gene TRBV12-3 or TRBV12-4 combines with J gene TRBJ2-6; no clear D. The CDR3 totals 14 residues. V lost 8 bases to trimming and J lost 4 bases, with 12 bases between them. The CDR3 nucleotides read TGTGCCAGCGGACCAGCCATCGGGGCCAACGTCCTGACTTTC. Protein: CASGPAIGANVLTF.

This clonotype was counted ten times or more. The chain recombines TRBV5-6 with TRBJ1-3; D uncertain. Germline V gene sequence: CDR1 SGHDT, CDR2 YYEEEE. V was cut by 2 bases and J by 1 base, with 13 bases left in between. The CDR3 covers 16 residues. The CDR3 DNA follows: TGTGCCAGCAGCTTATCTTGGCAGGATTCTGGAAACACCATATATTTT. Translation: CASSLSWQDSGNTIYF.

This clonotype was seen many times. V usage is TRBV19 and J usage is TRBJ1-2; no firm D call. Germline CDR1 LNHDA, CDR2 SQIVND (reference sequence). The CDR3 sequence is 12 residues long. V shed 5 bases and J shed 0 bases, with 4 bases lying between them. Here the CDR3 reads CASSYANYGYTF. CDR3 nucleotides: TGTGCCAGTAGTTACGCTAACTATGGCTACACCTTC.

This clonotype was observed many times. The chain links TRBV9 to TRBJ2-7; weak D call: TRBD2 (5 bases). This CDR3 is 16 amino acids long. V lost 3 bases to trimming and J lost 3 bases, with 19 bases between them. Germline V gene lookup returns CDR1 SGDLS and CDR2 YYNGEE. The CDR3 nucleotides are TGTGCCAGCAGCGCCGGGGAATACTCGGGGATCTACGAGCAGTACTTC. Its translation is CASSAGEYSGIYEQYF.

This clonotype was counted ten times or more. In nucleotides, the CDR3 is TGCGCCAGCAGCCTCCTCGGGGGGTCTGGCCCAGATACGCAGTATTTT. This codes for CASSLLGGSGPDTQYF. J is TRBJ2-3 and V is TRBV5-1; 7 bases match TRBD2. Trimming took 4 bases from V and 4 from J; bases not matched to a gene: 12. Germline CDR1 is SGHRS and CDR2 is YFSETQ. This CDR3 comprises 16 residues. Full variable domain (outside the CDR3, taken from reference TRBV5-1 and TRBJ2-3): KAGVTQTPRYLIKTRGQQVTLSCSPISGHRSVSWYQQTPGQGLQFLFEYFSETQRNKGNFPGRFSGRQFSNSRSEMNVSTLELGDSALYLCASSLLGGSGPDTQYFGPGTRLTVL.